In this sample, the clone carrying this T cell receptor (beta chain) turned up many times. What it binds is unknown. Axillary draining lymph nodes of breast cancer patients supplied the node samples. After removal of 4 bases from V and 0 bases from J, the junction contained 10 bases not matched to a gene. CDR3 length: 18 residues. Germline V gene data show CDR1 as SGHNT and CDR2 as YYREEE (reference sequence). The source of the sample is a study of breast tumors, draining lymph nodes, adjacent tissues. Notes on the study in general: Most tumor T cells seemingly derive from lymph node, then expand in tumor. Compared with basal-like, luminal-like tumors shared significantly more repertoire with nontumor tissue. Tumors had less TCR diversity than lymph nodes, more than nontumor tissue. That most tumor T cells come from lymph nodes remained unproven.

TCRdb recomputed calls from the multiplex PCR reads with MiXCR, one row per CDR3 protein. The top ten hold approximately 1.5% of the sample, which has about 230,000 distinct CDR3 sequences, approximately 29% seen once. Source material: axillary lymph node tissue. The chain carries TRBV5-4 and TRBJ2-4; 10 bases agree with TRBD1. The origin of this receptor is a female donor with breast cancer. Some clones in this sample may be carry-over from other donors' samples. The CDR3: CASSVRDRGSIAKNIQYF. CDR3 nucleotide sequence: TGTGCCAGCAGCGTCCGGGACAGGGGCTCAATAGCCAAAAACATTCAGTACTTC.